This is a list of T cell receptor beta chains from one sample in a study of beta chain features in type 1 diabetes. The method was immunoSEQ multiplex PCR; TCRdb's version includes in-frame clones alone and lacks a portion of them. The sample contains 900,000 or so clones, 15% to 20% of which appear only once. Sequencing input: naive CD4+ T cells from blood. These TCRs come from a woman younger than 35 in good health. The CDR3 runs from the conserved cysteine through the conserved F or W. A D gene is named only where the DNA matches it firmly. Clone sizes are given selectively: once, few, many, or a class where the clone is expanded.

v_gene	j_gene	d_gene	abundance	CDR3nt	CDR3aa
TRBV6-1	TRBJ2-4	NA	few	TGTGCCCCCAGGGGTGGCAGGGGAAACATTCAGTACTTC	CAPRGGRGNIQYF
TRBV28	TRBJ2-1	NA	few	TGTGCCAGCAGGATAGCTTCGTTGTACAATGAGCAGTTCTTC	CASRIASLYNEQFF
TRBV7-3	TRBJ2-3	NA	NA	TGTGCCAGCAGCTTAATCGGTGGGACCCTCCACAGGGATACGCAGTATTTT	CASSLIGGTLHRDTQYF
TRBV7-2	TRBJ1-1	NA	few	TGTGCCAGCAGCTCCATTCGGAACACTGAAGCTTTCTTT	CASSSIRNTEAFF
TRBV4-3	TRBJ2-3	NA	NA	TGCGCCAGCAGCCAAGATAATGGGGCGAGGGATACGCAGTATTTT	CASSQDNGARDTQYF
TRBV4-2	TRBJ2-3	NA	NA	TGTGCCAGCAGCCGTTTGACGGAGAGCACAGATACGCAGTATTTT	CASSRLTESTDTQYF
TRBV10-3	TRBJ2-2	NA	few	TGTGCCATCAGTGAATCTTCCCCACGAGACACCGGGGAGCTGTTTTTT	CAISESSPRDTGELFF
TRBV6-6	TRBJ2-2	NA	few	TGTGCCAGCAGTTACGGGCAGTACACCGGGGAGCTGTTTTTT	CASSYGQYTGELFF
TRBV7-3	TRBJ2-2	NA	NA	TGTGCCAGCAGCTCCGCTCGCGGGGAGCTGTTTTTT	CASSSARGELFF
TRBV6-6	TRBJ2-5	TRBD2	few	TGTGCCAGCAGTCCCAGACTAGCGGGATGGATGGAGACCCAGTACTTC	CASSPRLAGWMETQYF
TRBV27	TRBJ2-1	NA	few	TGTGCCAGCAGTCTACAGGGATTCTCCTACAATGAGCAGTTCTTC	CASSLQGFSYNEQFF
TRBV4-2	TRBJ2-7	TRBD2	few	TGTGCCAGCAGCCAAGTTCTGGGGGGGAGGGAGCAGTACTTC	CASSQVLGGREQYF
TRBV7-9	TRBJ2-2	TRBD2	NA	TGTGCCAGCAGCCTAGGTCTAGCGGGAAGAAAGGTCGGGGAGCTGTTTTTT	CASSLGLAGRKVGELFF
TRBV11-1	TRBJ2-7	NA	NA	TGTGCCAGCAGCTTCGGTCTCTCAAGGGCATCCTACGAGCAGTACTTC	CASSFGLSRASYEQYF
TRBV5-1	TRBJ1-4	NA	few	TGCGCCAGCAGCTTGGGAGGCAGACTTAATGAAAAACTGTTTTTT	CASSLGGRLNEKLFF
TRBV18	TRBJ1-1	NA	few	TGTGCCAGCTCACCAGGAGGGGGTGAAGCTTTCTTT	CASSPGGGEAFF
TRBV7-9	TRBJ2-1	TRBD2	few	TGTGCCGCGCTAGGACTAGCGGGAGAGCCTGAGCAGTTCTTC	CAALGLAGEPEQFF
TRBV5-4	TRBJ1-2	NA	few	TGTGCCAGCAGCTTGGTCCTGAACTCCAATAACTATGGCTACACCTTC	CASSLVLNSNNYGYTF
TRBV4-3	TRBJ2-1	NA	NA	TGCGCCAGCAGCCGTAGAAGACCCCAGGGTCCGGGATACAATGAGCAGTTCTTC	CASSRRRPQGPGYNEQFF
TRBV5-8	TRBJ2-1	TRBD2	NA	TGTGCCAGCAGCTTATGGACTAGCGGCCTTGAGCAGTTCTTC	CASSLWTSGLEQFF
TRBV7-8	TRBJ2-1	NA	NA	TGTGCCAGCAGACGATACCCCCCGGGCGTCGAGGGGAGAGGGTACAATGAGCAGTTCTTC	CASRRYPPGVEGRGYNEQFF
TRBV7-8	TRBJ2-7	NA	NA	TGTGCCAGCAGCCCCGGACCCTACTCCTACGAGCAGTACTTC	CASSPGPYSYEQYF
TRBV11-2	TRBJ2-1	TRBD2	NA	TGTGCCAGCAGTCGGACTAGCGGGAGCGGCGATGAGCAGTTCTTC	CASSRTSGSGDEQFF
TRBV5-1	TRBJ2-7	TRBD2	NA	TGCGCCAGCAGCTTGAATAGCGGGAGAAGCAACGAGCAGTACTTC	CASSLNSGRSNEQYF
TRBV28	TRBJ1-2	NA	NA	TGTGCCAGCAGTTTAGGAAGTGTCGGCGGCTACACCTTC	CASSLGSVGGYTF
TRBV4-2	TRBJ2-1	TRBD1	few	TGTGCCAGCAGCCAATCACCGGGGACAGAACAAGACTACAATGAGCAGTTCTTC	CASSQSPGTEQDYNEQFF